The 13 T cell receptor beta chains listed next were all sequenced from one sample in a study of T cell therapy after organ transplantation. Here immunoSEQ multiplex PCR was the method, and the copy in TCRdb shows in-frame clones only, minus some. The sample includes 1,500 to 2,000 clones, around 73% of them seen just once. These receptors are not linked to any known antigen. Sequenced here: CD8+ T cells from blood, sampled before autologous CMV-specific T cell therapy. Source of these receptors: a human patient who had received a solid organ transplant and had CMV disease.

This chain links TRBV28 with TRBJ2-1, with 9 bases identical to TRBD2. V lost 0 bases, J lost 3 bases, and 6 bases stayed unmatched. Germline CDR1 MDHEN, CDR2 SYDVKM. The CDR3 has 17 amino acids. The CDR3 loop reads CASSLWFSGSDYNEQFF. Written as DNA, the CDR3 is TGTGCCAGCAGTTTATGGTTTAGCGGGAGTGACTACAATGAGCAGTTCTTC.

The J gene is TRBJ1-3, the V gene TRBV7-2; D unresolved. V was clipped by 8 bases and J by 3 bases, with 14 bases between them. Germline values: CDR1 SGHTA, CDR2 FQGNSA. The CDR3 has 14 amino acids. The CDR3 nucleotides read TGTGCCAGCCGGGTAGGGAGTGGTGGAAACACCATATATTTT. Amino acids: CASRVGSGGNTIYF.

This chain uses TRBV10-3 with TRBJ2-3, with D unclear. The germline V and J ends were trimmed by 0 bases and 0 bases, with 10 bases remaining between them. The length of the CDR3 is 16 residues. In germline, CDR1 is ENHRY, CDR2 SYGVKD. The CDR3 nucleotides read TGTGCCATCAGTGAGTCTACCGGACCTAGCACAGATACGCAGTATTTT. Translating gives CAISESTGPSTDTQYF.

The genes are TRBV4-1 and TRBJ1-1; D may be TRBD1 (5 bases). The CDR3 extends over 13 amino acids. V lost 5 bases and J lost 5, with 12 bases in between. Germline V gene lookup returns CDR1 MGHRA and CDR2 YSYEKL. In DNA form, the CDR3 reads TGCGCCAGCAGCTTAGGGGCCGGGACTGAAGCTTTCTTT. Translated, it gives CASSLGAGTEAFF.

This clone occurred once. This chain links TRBV20-1 with TRBJ2-3; D not certain. The CDR3 totals 11 residues. Germline-derived CDR1 and CDR2 are DFQATT and SNEGSKA (reference sequence). V dropped 1 base and J dropped 6 bases, with 5 bases sitting between them. The CDR3 region is CSARVGDTQYF. The CDR3 DNA sequence: TGCAGTGCTAGAGTAGGGGATACGCAGTATTTT.

The chain carries TRBV7-2 and TRBJ2-7; D remains unclear. Trimming left V 0 bases short and J 1 base short, with 7 bases between. Per germline, CDR1 SGHTA and CDR2 FQGNSA. The length of the CDR3 is 14 residues. The DNA for the CDR3 is TGTGCCAGCAGCTTAGCTACTATGTCCTACGAGCAGTACTTC. This sequence encodes CASSLATMSYEQYF.

The V call is TRBV12-5, the J call TRBJ2-3; D may match TRBD1 or TRBD2 (5 bases each). Germline V lookup: CDR1 LGHNT, CDR2 FRNRAP. Trimming took off 1 base at V and 2 bases at J, with 7 bases between the two ends. The CDR3 runs 14 residues. As DNA, the CDR3 is TGTGCTAGTGGTTTGGGGGGGATCACAGATACGCAGTATTTT. It specifies CASGLGGITDTQYF. Looking up the rest from reference TRBV12-5 and TRBJ2-3 gives the full variable domain: DARVTQTPRHKVTEMGQEVTMRCQPILGHNTVFWYRQTMMQGLELLAYFRNRAPLDDSGMPKDRFSAEMPDATLATLKIQPSEPRDSAVYFCASGLGGITDTQYFGPGTRLTVL.

A few counts support this clone. The chain combines TRBV6-6 with TRBJ1-1; 7 bases are shared with TRBD1. The germline V gene has CDR1 MNHNY and CDR2 SVGAGI (reference sequence). This CDR3 contains 14 residues. J gave up 6 bases and V 5 bases, and 9 bases lay outside the gene matches. The CDR3 here is CASSVEGGAAEAFF. Written as DNA, the CDR3 is TGTGCCAGCAGTGTTGAAGGGGGCGCGGCTGAAGCTTTCTTT.

J is TRBJ1-2 and V is TRBV9; 11 bases match TRBD1. CDR3 length: 15 residues. Germline lookup yields CDR1 SGDLS and CDR2 YYNGEE. Unmatched junction bases numbered 1, after V lost 1 base and J lost 2 bases. The DNA of the CDR3 is TGTGCCAGCAGCGTAAGGACAGGGGGCAACTATGGCTACACCTTC. Amino acids: CASSVRTGGNYGYTF.

This chain joins TRBV19 and TRBJ2-3; possibly TRBD1 for D (5 bases). V dropped 5 bases and J dropped 5 bases, with 17 bases sitting between them. The CDR3 is made up of 15 amino acids. Per the germline V gene, CDR1 is LNHDA and CDR2 is SQIVND (reference sequence). The chain's CDR3 is CASSPRTNMEDTQYF. CDR3 in DNA: TGTGCCAGTAGTCCGCGGACAAACATGGAAGATACGCAGTATTTT.

This clone occurred a few times. The V gene is TRBV7-3, the J gene TRBJ2-7; weak D call: TRBD1 (6 bases). V was cut by 3 bases and J by 6 bases, with 12 bases left in between. The germline V gene encodes CDR1 SGHTA and CDR2 FQGTGA. The CDR3 spans 13 residues. The CDR3 protein is CASSFSQGSEQYF. The CDR3 DNA reads as TGTGCCAGCAGCTTCTCACAGGGTAGCGAGCAGTACTTC.

The chain is built from TRBV2 and TRBJ2-7; D call uncertain. The germline V gene encodes CDR1 SNHLY and CDR2 FYNNEI. The CDR3 loop spans 15 amino acids. The germline V and J ends were trimmed by 6 bases and 7 bases, with 22 bases remaining between them. This chain's CDR3 is CASRSTPTDEVEQYF. As DNA, the CDR3 is TGTGCCAGCAGATCGACCCCCACCGACGAGGTGGAGCAGTACTTC.

J is TRBJ1-1 and V is TRBV9; D not resolved. Germline CDR1 is SGDLS and CDR2 is YYNGEE. V lost 3 bases to trimming and J lost 1 base, with 10 bases between them. The CDR3 runs 14 residues. CDR3 sequence: CASSARSSNTEAFF. The CDR3 nucleotides are TGTGCCAGCAGCGCCCGTAGCTCGAACACTGAAGCTTTCTTT.